What follows is one T cell receptor (beta chain) and its context. This sample stems from a study of blood T cell repertoires in COVID-19. Study-wide context: Some COVID-19 samples were acute and others convalescent; all came from the United States, Italy and Spain. From T cells, B-cell-depleted T cells, or PBMCs came the material, which was cDNA or gDNA.

The CDR3 consists of 13 residues. Germline loops: CDR1 SGHKS, CDR2 YYEKEE (reference sequence). Trimming shortened V by 6 bases and J by 2 bases, and 12 bases separated the two germline ends. In the original workflow: It was from reference gene primer amplification that nucleated cell counts were estimated. Method: immunoSEQ multiplex PCR; TCRdb's copy keeps in-frame clones and lacks some. The D gene and trimming were derived from the DNA, and the V and J assignments and clone size from that table. Among about 150,000 clones listed, 84% were seen once. The source is a woman between 45 and 65 years old with acute or convalescent COVID-19. V usage is TRBV5-5 and J usage is TRBJ2-7; TRBD1 is a possible D gene (6 bases). The source material was peripheral blood. Written as DNA, the CDR3 is TGTGCCAGCACCAAAGGGGGTGCCTACGAGCAGTACTTC. Its protein product is CASTKGGAYEQYF.